This TCR beta chain appears in the sequencing data of a study of spatial heterogeneity in lung cancer. General observations from the study: Blood carried ubiquitous expanded tumor TCRs more at resection than follow-up.

A distinct unique molecular identifier was carried by each TCR cDNA molecule. TCRdb fed the 5' RACE reads into MiXCR, producing one record per CDR3 protein. The data contain over 90,000 distinct CDR3 sequences, about 9.4% of them singletons. The CDR3 length is 18 residues. Germline V lookup: CDR1 MDHEN, CDR2 SYDVKM. Trimming cost V 4 bases and J 0 bases, with 19 bases left between them. Specified time point: sample taken at primary tumor resection. The authors sequenced whole RNA from tumor, nontumor lung or frozen PBMC without sorting. Patients with untreated early-stage non-small cell lung cancer, numbering 72, were the donors. This clonotype was seen only a few times. Its antigen is unknown.

The chain employs TRBV28 and TRBJ1-5, with D perhaps TRBD1 (5 bases). The origin of this receptor is a male donor with early-stage non-small cell lung cancer. Here the sequenced sample was PBMCs, taken at surgery. The CDR3 DNA reads as TGTGCCAGCAGTTCTGGGGGAGGAGGATGGGATAGCAATCAGCCCCAGCATTTT. Protein sequence: CASSSGGGGWDSNQPQHF.